This T cell receptor beta chain was captured in a study of cytomegalovirus exposure and HLA in healthy donors. Study-wide points: Researchers catalogued about 160 TCR beta chains as cytomegalovirus-associated.

CDR3 length: 14 residues. With V trimmed by 3 bases and J by 0 bases, 2 bases remained unmatched. Germline CDR1 is ENHRY and CDR2 is SYGVKD. For this clone: Its antigen is undetermined.

Vbeta (60) and Jbeta (13) primers were used in the PCR. TCRdb keeps only in-frame clones here, not all; method: immunoSEQ multiplex PCR. The sample holds over 95,000 clones, approximately 80% seen once. Specimen: PBMCs. The sequence derives from a female donor in good health and CMV-seronegative. This sequence joins TRBV10-3 and TRBJ2-7, with 7 bases that match TRBD2. CDR3 sequence (DNA): TGTGCCATCAGTGATCAGCGGGGCTCCTACGAGCAGTACTTC. Its translation: CAISDQRGSYEQYF.